The T cell receptor beta chain under discussion was sequenced for a study of T-cell memory formation after mild COVID-19. General study points: Proof of SARS-CoV-2 specificity was absent for the second-wave clones that crested on day 37. While clones contracting from day 15 to 85 were balanced between CD4 and CD8, later expanders leaned CD4+. CD8+ contracting clones occupied EMRA, while CD4+ ones occupied mainly CM and EM.

TCRdb reanalysed the 5' RACE reads using MiXCR and keeps one entry per CDR3 protein. Of 550,000 to 600,000 distinct CDR3 sequences in the sample, roughly 17% were seen once. Germline V gene sequence: CDR1 MGHDK, CDR2 SYGVNS. Trimming took off 4 bases at V and 8 bases at J, with 18 bases between the two ends. The length of the CDR3 is 15 residues. This clonotype was counted a single time. Its antigen remains unidentified. Sample: PBMCs or a T cell subset sorted from them (not recorded which). This TCR came from an adult woman who had mild COVID-19 (a few samples of this study predate the infection). Cell type and time point are not known. This rearrangement joins TRBV25-1 to TRBJ2-1; tentatively, D is TRBD1 or TRBD2 (7 bases each). The CDR3 sequence is CASSAPGTTGDEQFF. CDR3 DNA sequence: TGTGCCAGCAGTGCCCCGGGGACTACAGGGGATGAGCAGTTCTTC.